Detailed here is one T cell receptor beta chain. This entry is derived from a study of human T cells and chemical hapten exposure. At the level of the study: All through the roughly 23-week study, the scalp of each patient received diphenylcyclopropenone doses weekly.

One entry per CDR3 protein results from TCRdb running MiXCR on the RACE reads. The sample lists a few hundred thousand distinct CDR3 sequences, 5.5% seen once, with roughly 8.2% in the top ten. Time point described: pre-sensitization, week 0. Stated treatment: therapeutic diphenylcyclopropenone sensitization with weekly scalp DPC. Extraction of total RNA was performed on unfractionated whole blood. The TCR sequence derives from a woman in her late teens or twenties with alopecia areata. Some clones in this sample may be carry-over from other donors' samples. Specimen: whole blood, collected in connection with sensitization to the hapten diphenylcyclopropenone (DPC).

CDR3 nucleotide sequence: TGTGCCAGCGCCACCCAAGAGGATCAGCCCCAGCATTTT. Protein sequence: CASATQEDQPQHF. The rearrangement joins TRBV6-1 to TRBJ1-5, with D uncertain. This CDR3 contains 13 residues. The germline CDR1 and CDR2 sequences are MNHNS and SASEGT. V was shortened by 8 bases and J by 5 bases, with 13 bases between the two germline ends.